The rows below give T cell receptor beta chains drawn from one sample of a study of cytomegalovirus exposure and HLA in healthy donors. Generated by immunoSEQ multiplex PCR, the TCRdb table keeps only in-frame clones and is missing some. This sample yields 120,000 or so clones, of which roughly 90% are seen a single time; under 1.5% belongs to the top ten. The sample consisted of PBMCs. The source of these receptors is a young woman in good health and CMV-seropositive. The CDR3 runs from the conserved cysteine through the conserved F or W. D genes are given only for firm matches. Expanded clones get a size class; other rows say once, few or many, or leave the size out.

D	V	size	J	CDR3	DNA
TRBD2	TRBV7-2	-	TRBJ2-7	CASSLGGGAYEQYF	TGTGCCAGCAGCTTAGGGGGGGGAGCCTACGAGCAGTACTTC
-	TRBV4-1	-	TRBJ1-4	CASSQDGGGAEKLFF	TGCGCCAGCAGCCAAGACGGTGGAGGCGCTGAAAAACTGTTTTTT
TRBD2	TRBV4-1	-	TRBJ2-2	CASSQRVAGAGELFF	TGCGCCAGCAGCCAGAGGGTAGCGGGAGCAGGGGAGCTGTTTTTT
-	TRBV29-1	-	TRBJ2-7	CSVVTTDIYEQYF	TGCAGCGTCGTTACGACAGATATCTACGAGCAGTACTTC
-	TRBV7-9	-	TRBJ1-4	CASRPAGTTNEKLFF	TGTGCCAGCAGGCCAGCGGGGACAACTAATGAAAAACTGTTTTTT
-	TRBV2	-	TRBJ2-3	CATQRRALDTQYF	TGTGCCACCCAAAGGCGGGCACTAGATACGCAGTATTTT
TRBD2	TRBV9	once	TRBJ2-2	CASSPGGLAGAAGELFF	TGTGCCAGCAGCCCCGGGGGGCTAGCGGGAGCGGCCGGGGAGCTGTTTTTT
TRBD1	TRBV5-8	-	TRBJ1-2	CASSLVGTGSASGYTF	TGTGCCAGCAGCTTGGTCGGGACAGGGTCGGCATCAGGCTACACCTTC
TRBD2	TRBV7-2	-	TRBJ2-5	CASSSGLALRETQYF	TGTGCCAGCAGCTCTGGACTAGCGCTACGGGAGACCCAGTACTTC
-	TRBV4-1	-	TRBJ2-1	CASSQSVLSSSYNEQFF	TGCGCCAGCAGCCAGTCTGTCCTAAGTAGCTCCTACAATGAGCAGTTCTTC
-	TRBV5-6	once	TRBJ1-2	CASSWRGRGIFGYTF	TGTGCCAGCAGTTGGAGGGGACGGGGTATATTTGGCTACACCTTC
-	TRBV5-1	-	TRBJ2-3	CASSSDSDGDTQYF	TGCGCCAGCAGCTCAGACTCGGATGGGGATACGCAGTATTTT
-	TRBV6-5	-	TRBJ2-1	CASFSRSSYNEQFF	TGTGCCAGCTTCTCGCGGAGCTCCTACAATGAGCAGTTCTTC
-	TRBV4-2	-	TRBJ1-1	CASSQDGAGQQEAFF	TGTGCCAGCAGCCAAGATGGGGCAGGGCAGCAAGAAGCTTTCTTT
TRBD2	TRBV7-8	-	TRBJ2-1	CASSLARLAGEQFF	TGTGCCAGCAGCTTAGCTCGGCTAGCGGGGGAGCAGTTCTTC
-	TRBV2	-	TRBJ2-2	CASSEARTAGELFF	TGTGCCAGCAGTGAAGCGCGAACGGCCGGGGAGCTGTTTTTT
-	TRBV29-1	-	TRBJ1-4	CSAVGGGDTVIF	TGCAGCGCTGTTGGGGGAGGGGACACCGTGATTTTT
TRBD1	TRBV30	-	TRBJ1-1	CAWSRDREGTEAFF	TGTGCCTGGAGCCGGGACAGGGAGGGCACTGAAGCTTTCTTT
TRBD2	TRBV28	-	TRBJ2-1	CASSEAGGPNEQFF	TGTGCCAGCAGCGAAGCGGGAGGGCCCAATGAGCAGTTCTTC
-	TRBV6-5	once	TRBJ1-4	CASSYGQPNEKLFF	TGTGCCAGCAGTTACGGGCAGCCGAATGAAAAACTGTTTTTT
TRBD2	TRBV9	-	TRBJ2-1	CASSVGREGYNEQFF	TGTGCCAGCAGCGTAGGGCGGGAGGGCTACAATGAGCAGTTCTTC
-	TRBV4-3	-	TRBJ2-1	CASSQDPLSGNEQFF	TGCGCCAGCAGCCAAGATCCGTTATCCGGGAATGAGCAGTTCTTC
-	TRBV2	few	TRBJ1-2	CASSVSNWGYTF	TGTGCCAGCAGTGTATCTAATTGGGGCTACACCTTC
TRBD1	TRBV12-5	-	TRBJ1-5	CASGLVLGQDSGQPQHF	TGTGCTAGTGGTTTGGTTTTGGGACAGGACTCGGGTCAGCCCCAGCATTTT
-	TRBV7-2	-	TRBJ1-1	CASSNRARGHTEAFF	TGTGCCAGCAGCAACAGGGCCAGGGGCCACACTGAAGCTTTCTTT
-	TRBV6-6	-	TRBJ1-1	CASSWGQGNTEAFF	TGTGCCAGCAGTTGGGGTCAGGGAAACACTGAAGCTTTCTTT
-	TRBV7-2	-	TRBJ1-1	CASSLGGRGNTEAFF	TGTGCCAGCAGCTTAGGCGGCAGGGGGAACACTGAAGCTTTCTTT